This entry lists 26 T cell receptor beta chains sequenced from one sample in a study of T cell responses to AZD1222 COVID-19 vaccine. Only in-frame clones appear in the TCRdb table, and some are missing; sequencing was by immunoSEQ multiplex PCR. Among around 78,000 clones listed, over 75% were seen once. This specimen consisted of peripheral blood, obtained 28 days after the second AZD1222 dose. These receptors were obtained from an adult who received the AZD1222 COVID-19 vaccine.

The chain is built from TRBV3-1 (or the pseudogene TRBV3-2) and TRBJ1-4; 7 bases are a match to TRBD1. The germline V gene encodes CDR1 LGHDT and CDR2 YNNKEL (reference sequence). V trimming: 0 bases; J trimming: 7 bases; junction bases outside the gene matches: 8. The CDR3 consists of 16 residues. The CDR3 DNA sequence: TGTGCCAGCAGCCAAGATCGCGTGACAGGGAGTGAAAAACTGTTTTTT. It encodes CASSQDRVTGSEKLFF.

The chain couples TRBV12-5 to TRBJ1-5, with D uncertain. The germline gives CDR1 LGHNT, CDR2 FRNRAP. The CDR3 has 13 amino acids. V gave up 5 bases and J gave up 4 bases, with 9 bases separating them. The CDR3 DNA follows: TGTGCTAGTGGTCCTGCATCGAATCAGCCCCAGCATTTT. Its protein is CASGPASNQPQHF.

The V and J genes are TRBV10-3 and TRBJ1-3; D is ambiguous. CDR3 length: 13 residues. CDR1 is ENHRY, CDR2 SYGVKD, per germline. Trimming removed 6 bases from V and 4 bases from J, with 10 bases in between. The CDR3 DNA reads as TGTGCCATCAGACAACCATCCGGAAACACCATATATTTT. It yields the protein CAIRQPSGNTIYF.

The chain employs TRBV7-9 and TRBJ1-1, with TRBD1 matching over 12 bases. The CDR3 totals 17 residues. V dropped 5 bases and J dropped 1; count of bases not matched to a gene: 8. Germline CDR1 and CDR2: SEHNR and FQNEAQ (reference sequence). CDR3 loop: CASSVRDRGPRNTEAFF. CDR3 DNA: TGTGCCAGCAGCGTCCGGGACAGGGGGCCGAGGAACACTGAAGCTTTCTTT. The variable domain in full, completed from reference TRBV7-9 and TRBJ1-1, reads DTGVSQNPRHKITKRGQNVTFRCDPISEHNRLYWYRQTLGQGPEFLTYFQNEAQLEKSRLLSDRFSAERPKGSFSTLEIQRTEQGDSAMYLCASSVRDRGPRNTEAFFGQGTRLTVV.

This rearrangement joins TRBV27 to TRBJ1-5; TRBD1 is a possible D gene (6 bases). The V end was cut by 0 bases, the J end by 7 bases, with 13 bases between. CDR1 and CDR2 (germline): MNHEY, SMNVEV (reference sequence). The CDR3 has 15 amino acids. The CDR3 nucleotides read TGTGCCAGCAGTTTATCGCCAGGGAGGGGGCAGCCCCAGCATTTT. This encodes CASSLSPGRGQPQHF.

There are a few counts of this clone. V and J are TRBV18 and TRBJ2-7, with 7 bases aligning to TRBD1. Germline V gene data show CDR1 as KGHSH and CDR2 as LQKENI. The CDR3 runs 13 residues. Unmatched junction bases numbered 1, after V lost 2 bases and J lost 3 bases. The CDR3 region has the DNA TGTGCCAGCTCACCAGGGACAGACTACGAGCAGTACTTC. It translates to CASSPGTDYEQYF.

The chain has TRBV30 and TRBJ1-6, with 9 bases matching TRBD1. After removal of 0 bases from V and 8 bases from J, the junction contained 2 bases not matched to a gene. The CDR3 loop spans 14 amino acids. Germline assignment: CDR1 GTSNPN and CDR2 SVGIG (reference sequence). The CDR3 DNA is TGTGCCTGGAGTGTGGGACAGGGAGATTCACCCCTCCACTTT. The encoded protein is CAWSVGQGDSPLHF. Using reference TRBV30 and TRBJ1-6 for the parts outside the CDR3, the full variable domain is SQTIHQWPATLVQPVGSPLSLECTVEGTSNPNLYWYRQAAGRGLQLLFYSVGIGQISSEVPQNLSASRPQDRQFILSSKKLLLSDSGFYLCAWSVGQGDSPLHFGNGTRLTVT.

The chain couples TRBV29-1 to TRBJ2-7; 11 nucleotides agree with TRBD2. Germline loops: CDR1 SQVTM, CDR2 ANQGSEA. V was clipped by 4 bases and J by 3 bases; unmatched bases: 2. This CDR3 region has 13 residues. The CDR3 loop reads CSVGLAGNYEQYF. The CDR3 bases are TGCAGCGTTGGACTAGCGGGAAACTACGAGCAGTACTTC.

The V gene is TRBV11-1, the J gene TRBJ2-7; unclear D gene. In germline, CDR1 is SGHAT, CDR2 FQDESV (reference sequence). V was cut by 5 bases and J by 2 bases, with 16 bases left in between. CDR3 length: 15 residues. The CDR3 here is CASSRDHSEPYEQYF. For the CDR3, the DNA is TGTGCCAGCAGCCGCGATCACTCCGAACCCTACGAGCAGTACTTC.

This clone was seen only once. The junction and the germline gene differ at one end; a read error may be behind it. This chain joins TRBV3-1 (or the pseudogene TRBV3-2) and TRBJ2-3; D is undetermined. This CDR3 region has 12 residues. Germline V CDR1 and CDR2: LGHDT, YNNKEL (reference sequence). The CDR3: CASSQHPLDLSF. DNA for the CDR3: TGTGCCAGCAGCCAACACCCGCTAGACCTCAGTTTT.

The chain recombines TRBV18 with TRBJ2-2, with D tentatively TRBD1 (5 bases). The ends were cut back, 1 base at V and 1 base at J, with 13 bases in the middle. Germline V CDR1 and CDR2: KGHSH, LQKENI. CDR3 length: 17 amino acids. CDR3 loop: CASSPLTGRMNTGELFF. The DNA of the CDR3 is TGTGCCAGCTCACCACTTACAGGACGGATGAACACCGGGGAGCTGTTTTTT. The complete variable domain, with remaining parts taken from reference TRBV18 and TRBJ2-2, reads NAGVMQNPRHLVRRRGQEARLRCSPMKGHSHVYWYRQLPEEGLKFMVYLQKENIIDESGMPKERFSAEFPKEGPSILRIQQVVRGDSAAYFCASSPLTGRMNTGELFFGEGSRLTVL.

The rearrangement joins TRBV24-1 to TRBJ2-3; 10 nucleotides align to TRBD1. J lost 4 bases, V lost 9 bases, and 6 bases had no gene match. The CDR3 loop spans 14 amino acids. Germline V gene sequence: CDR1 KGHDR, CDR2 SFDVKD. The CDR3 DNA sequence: TGTGCCACCTCCGAGACAGGGGGCGCAGATACGCAGTATTTT. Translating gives CATSETGGADTQYF.

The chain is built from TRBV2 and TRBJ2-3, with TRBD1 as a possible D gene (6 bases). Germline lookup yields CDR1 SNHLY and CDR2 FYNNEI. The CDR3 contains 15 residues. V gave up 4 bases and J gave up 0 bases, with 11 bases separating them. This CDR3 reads CASSAGTLSTDTQYF. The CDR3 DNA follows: TGTGCCAGCAGTGCAGGGACACTTAGCACAGATACGCAGTATTTT.

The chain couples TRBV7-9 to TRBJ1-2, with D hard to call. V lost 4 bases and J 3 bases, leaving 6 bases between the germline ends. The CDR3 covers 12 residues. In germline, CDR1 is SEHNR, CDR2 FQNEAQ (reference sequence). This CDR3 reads CASSSVDYGYTF. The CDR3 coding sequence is TGTGCCAGCAGCTCGGTCGACTATGGCTACACCTTC. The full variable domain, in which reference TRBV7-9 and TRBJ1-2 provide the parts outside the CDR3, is DTGVSQNPRHKITKRGQNVTFRCDPISEHNRLYWYRQTLGQGPEFLTYFQNEAQLEKSRLLSDRFSAERPKGSFSTLEIQRTEQGDSAMYLCASSSVDYGYTFGSGTRLTVV.

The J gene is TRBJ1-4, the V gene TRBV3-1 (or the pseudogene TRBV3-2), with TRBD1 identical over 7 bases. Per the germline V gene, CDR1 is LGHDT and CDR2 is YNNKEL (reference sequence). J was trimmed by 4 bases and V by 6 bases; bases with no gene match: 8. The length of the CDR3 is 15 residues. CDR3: CASRPGQAFNEKLFF. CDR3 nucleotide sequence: TGTGCCAGCAGACCCGGACAGGCTTTTAATGAAAAACTGTTTTTT.

This CDR3 reads CASSPAAGPYNEQFF. The CDR3, as DNA: TGTGCCAGCAGCCCCGCGGCGGGACCCTACAATGAGCAGTTCTTC. This chain uses TRBV9 with TRBJ2-1; D might be TRBD2 (6 bases). The CDR3 has 15 residues. The V and J ends lost 4 bases and 2 bases respectively, with 13 bases between them. The germline V gene has CDR1 SGDLS and CDR2 YYNGEE.

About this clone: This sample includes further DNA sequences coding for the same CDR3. The CDR3 DNA follows: TGTGCCAGCAGCTTAGGGGGCTCCGCGTACGAGCAGTACTTC. Amino acids: CASSLGGSAYEQYF. J is TRBJ2-7 and V is TRBV5-4, with 7 nucleotides matching TRBD1. This CDR3 contains 14 residues. After removal of 2 bases from V and 4 bases from J, the junction contained 6 bases not matched to a gene. In germline, CDR1 is SGHNT, CDR2 YYREEE (reference sequence).

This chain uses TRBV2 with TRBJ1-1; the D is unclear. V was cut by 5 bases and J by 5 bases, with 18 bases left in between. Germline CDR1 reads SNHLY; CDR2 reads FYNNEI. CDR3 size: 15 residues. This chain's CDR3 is CASSYQTPKDTEAFF. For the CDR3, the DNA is TGTGCCAGCAGTTATCAGACCCCGAAGGATACTGAAGCTTTCTTT.

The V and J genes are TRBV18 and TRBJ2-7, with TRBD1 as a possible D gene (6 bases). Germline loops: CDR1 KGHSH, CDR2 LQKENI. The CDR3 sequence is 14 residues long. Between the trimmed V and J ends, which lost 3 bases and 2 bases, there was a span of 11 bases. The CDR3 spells CASSPAGDAYEQYF. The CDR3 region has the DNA TGTGCCAGCTCACCGGCAGGGGACGCCTACGAGCAGTACTTC.

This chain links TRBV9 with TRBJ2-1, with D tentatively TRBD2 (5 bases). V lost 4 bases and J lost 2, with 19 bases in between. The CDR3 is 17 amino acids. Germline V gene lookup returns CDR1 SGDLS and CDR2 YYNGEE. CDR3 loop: CASSPKSAVLTYNEQFF. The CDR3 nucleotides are TGTGCCAGCAGCCCTAAGTCAGCGGTGCTCACCTACAATGAGCAGTTCTTC.

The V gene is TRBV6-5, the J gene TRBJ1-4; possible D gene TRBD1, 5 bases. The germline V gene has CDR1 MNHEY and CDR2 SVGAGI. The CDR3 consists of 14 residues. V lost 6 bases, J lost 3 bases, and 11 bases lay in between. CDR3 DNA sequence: TGTGCCAGCAGCCGCAGGGATCCTAATGAAAAACTGTTTTTT. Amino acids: CASSRRDPNEKLFF.

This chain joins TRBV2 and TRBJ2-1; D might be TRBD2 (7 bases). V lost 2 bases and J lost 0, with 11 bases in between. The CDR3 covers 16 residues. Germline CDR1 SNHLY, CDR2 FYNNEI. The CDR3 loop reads CASSELRGASYNEQFF. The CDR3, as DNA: TGTGCCAGCAGTGAACTTCGGGGGGCCTCCTACAATGAGCAGTTCTTC.

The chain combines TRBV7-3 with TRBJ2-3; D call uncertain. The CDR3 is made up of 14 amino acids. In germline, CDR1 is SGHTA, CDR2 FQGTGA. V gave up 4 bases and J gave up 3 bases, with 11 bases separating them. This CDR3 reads CASSSLLGTDTQYF. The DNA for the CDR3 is TGTGCCAGCAGCTCGCTCCTGGGGACAGATACGCAGTATTTT.

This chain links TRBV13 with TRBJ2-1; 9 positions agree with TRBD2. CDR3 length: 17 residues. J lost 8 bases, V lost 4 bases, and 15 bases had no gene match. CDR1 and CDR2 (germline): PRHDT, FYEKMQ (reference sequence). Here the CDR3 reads CASSSRPGAGGADEQFF. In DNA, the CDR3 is TGTGCCAGCAGCTCCCGGCCGGGGGCGGGAGGGGCTGATGAGCAGTTCTTC.

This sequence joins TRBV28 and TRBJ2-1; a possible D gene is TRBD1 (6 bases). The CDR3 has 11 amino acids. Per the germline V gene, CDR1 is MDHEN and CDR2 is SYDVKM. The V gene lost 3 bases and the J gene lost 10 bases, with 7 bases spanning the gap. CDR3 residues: CASSLRGEQFF. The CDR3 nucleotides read TGTGCCAGCAGTTTGAGGGGGGAGCAGTTCTTC.

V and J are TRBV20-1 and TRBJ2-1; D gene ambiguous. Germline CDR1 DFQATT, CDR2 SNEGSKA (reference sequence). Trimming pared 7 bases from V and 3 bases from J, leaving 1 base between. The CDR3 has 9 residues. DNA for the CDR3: TGCAGTGTCTACAATGAGCAGTTCTTC. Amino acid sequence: CSVYNEQFF.